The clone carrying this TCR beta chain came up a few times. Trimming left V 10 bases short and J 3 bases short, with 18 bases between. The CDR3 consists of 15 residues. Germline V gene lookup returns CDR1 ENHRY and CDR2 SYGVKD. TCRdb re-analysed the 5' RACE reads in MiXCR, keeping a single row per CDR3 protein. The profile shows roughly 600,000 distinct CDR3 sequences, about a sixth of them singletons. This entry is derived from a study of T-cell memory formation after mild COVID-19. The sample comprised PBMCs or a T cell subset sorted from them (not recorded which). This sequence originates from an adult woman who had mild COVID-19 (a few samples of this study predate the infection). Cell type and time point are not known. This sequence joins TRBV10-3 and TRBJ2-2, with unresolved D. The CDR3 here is CATKHRPADTGELFF. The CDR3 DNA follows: TGTGCCACCAAACACCGTCCCGCGGACACCGGGGAGCTGTTTTTT.